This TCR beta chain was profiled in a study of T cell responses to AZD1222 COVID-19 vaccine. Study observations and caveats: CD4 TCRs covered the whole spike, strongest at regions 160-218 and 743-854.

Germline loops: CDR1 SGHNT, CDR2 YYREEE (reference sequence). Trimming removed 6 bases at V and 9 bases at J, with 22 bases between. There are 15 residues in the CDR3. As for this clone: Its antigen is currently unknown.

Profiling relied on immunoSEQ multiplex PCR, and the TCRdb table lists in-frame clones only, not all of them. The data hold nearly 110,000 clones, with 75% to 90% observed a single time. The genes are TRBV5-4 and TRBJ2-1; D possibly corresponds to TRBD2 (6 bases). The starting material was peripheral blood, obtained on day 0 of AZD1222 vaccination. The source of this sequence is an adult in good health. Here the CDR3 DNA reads TGTGCCAGCACCCCCATGGCGGGACCCCAGGGTGAGCAGTTCTTC. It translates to CASTPMAGPQGEQFF.